This T cell receptor beta chain was recovered during a study of persistence of HIV-infected CD4 T cells. A remark on this clone: Its antigen remains unidentified.

The CDR3 totals 13 residues. The ends lost 0 bases at V and 6 bases at J; junction bases unmatched: 2. CDR1 is SGHNT, CDR2 YYREEE, per germline (reference sequence). The stimulus was lysate of CMV-infected fibroblasts, approximately 9.6 ug/mL. CD40L-negative CD69-negative CD45RO-high memory CD4+ T cells were sorted as populations depleted of antigen-responding cells. The immunoSEQ assay was version 4, run in survey mode. Data came from immunoSEQ multiplex PCR; TCRdb stores just in-frame clones and leaves some out. The sample has 25,000 to 35,000 clones; roughly 82% are singletons. The V and J genes are TRBV5-4 and TRBJ1-1; TRBD1 aligns across 7 bases. Sequencing used CD4+ T cells sorted from PBMCs after approximately 18-hour stimulation, obtained from a patient who received antiretroviral therapy. This TCR derives from an adult man with HIV who was CMV-seropositive. The CDR3, as DNA: TGTGCCAGCAGCTTGGGGGGGACAGCTGAAGCTTTCTTT. Translation: CASSLGGTAEAFF.